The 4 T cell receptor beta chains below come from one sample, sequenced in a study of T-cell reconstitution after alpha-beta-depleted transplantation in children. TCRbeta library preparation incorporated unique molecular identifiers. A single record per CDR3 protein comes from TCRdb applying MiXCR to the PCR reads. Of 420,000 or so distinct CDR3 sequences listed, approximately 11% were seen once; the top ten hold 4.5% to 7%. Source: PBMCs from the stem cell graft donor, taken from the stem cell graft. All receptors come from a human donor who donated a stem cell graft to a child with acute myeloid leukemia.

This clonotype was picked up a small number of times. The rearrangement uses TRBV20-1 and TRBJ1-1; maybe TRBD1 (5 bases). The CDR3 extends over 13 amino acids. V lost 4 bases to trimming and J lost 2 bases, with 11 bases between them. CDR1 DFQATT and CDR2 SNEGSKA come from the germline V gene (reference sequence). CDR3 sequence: CSAKDTRNTEAFF. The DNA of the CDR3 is TGCAGTGCTAAGGACACGAGAAACACTGAAGCTTTCTTT.

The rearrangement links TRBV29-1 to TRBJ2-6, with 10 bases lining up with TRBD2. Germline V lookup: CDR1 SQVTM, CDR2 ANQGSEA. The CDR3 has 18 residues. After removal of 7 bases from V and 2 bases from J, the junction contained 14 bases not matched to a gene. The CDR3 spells CSAITAGTSDPGANVLTF. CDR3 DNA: TGCAGCGCCATAACCGCCGGGACTAGCGACCCTGGGGCCAACGTCCTGACTTTC.

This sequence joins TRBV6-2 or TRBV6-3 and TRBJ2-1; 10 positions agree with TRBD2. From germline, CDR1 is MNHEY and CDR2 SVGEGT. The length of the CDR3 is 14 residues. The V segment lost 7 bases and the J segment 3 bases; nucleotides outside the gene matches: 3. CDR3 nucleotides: TGTGCCAGCAATCTAGCGGGAGTCTACAATGAGCAGTTCTTC. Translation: CASNLAGVYNEQFF.

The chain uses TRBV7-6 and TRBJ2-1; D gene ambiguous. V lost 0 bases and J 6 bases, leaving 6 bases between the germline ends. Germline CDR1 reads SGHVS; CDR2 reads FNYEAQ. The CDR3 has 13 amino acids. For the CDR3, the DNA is TGTGCCAGCAGCTTAGCGACCCTCAATGAGCAGTTCTTC. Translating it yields CASSLATLNEQFF. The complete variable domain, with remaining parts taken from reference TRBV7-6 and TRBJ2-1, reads GAGVSQSPRYKVTKRGQDVALRCDPISGHVSLYWYRQALGQGPEFLTYFNYEAQQDKSGLPNDRFSAERPEGSISTLTIQRTEQRDSAMYRCASSLATLNEQFFGPGTRLTVL.